This TCR beta chain was documented in a study of control samples from healthy donors and cancer patients. This clone was counted between two and nine times. The CDR3 runs 13 residues. The V end lost 2 bases, the J end lost 4 bases, and 6 bases lay between the germline ends. Germline CDR1 and CDR2: MNHEY and SMNVEV (reference sequence). The protocol was immunoSEQ multiplex PCR, while the TCRdb copy is restricted to in-frame clones and leaves out a portion. The repertoire holds 40,000 to 50,000 clones, roughly 77% seen once, with roughly 18% in the top ten. This chain links TRBV27 with TRBJ2-1, with TRBD2 as a possible D gene (5 bases). This clonotype originated in a male donor with melanoma. Sequencing was done on a sample of formalin-fixed, paraffin-embedded tissue. CDR3 loop: CASSLLAYNEQFF. The CDR3 region has the DNA TGTGCCAGCAGTTTACTAGCTTACAATGAGCAGTTCTTC.